This T cell receptor (beta chain) was sequenced for a study of shared clonotypes between healthy human individuals (dated by TCRdb to the early 2020s). Looking at the study overall: Three men and two women, aged 18 to 49 years, made up the cohort. For each donor, CD4 naive and CD4 memory were each given three plates, CD8 naive was given two plates, and CD8 memory was given one plate. Blood TCR repertoires of about five healthy adults were deeply sequenced to estimate repertoire size and the extent of clonotype sharing between individuals. To increase sequencing depth and limit assay-specific biases, TCR repertoire library preparation and sequencing were carried out by different laboratories using diverse techniques. Leukapheresis yielded between about 0.9 and 10 billion PBMCs per donor.

With respect to this clone: The antigen this receptor binds is unknown. Qualities for individual bases were not recorded, and no much larger clone is one base off.

General study outcomes and caveats: Sharing across a few donors was observed for about 5% of naive CD4, 3.5% of naive CD8, 2% to 2.5% of memory CD4, and roughly 0.43% of memory CD8 clonotypes. Incomplete sequencing was indicated by rarefaction of sorted-subset datasets, despite the large sequencing depth. Compared with non-shared clonotypes, the clonotypes found in all four sorted-subset donors had higher generation probabilities. Only blood was sampled, and tissue TCR repertoires likely differ from those in blood. Pairwise subsampling led to the expectation that sequencing depth would affect the degree of clonotype sharing among donors. Larger estimated clonotype richness was generally found for naive subsets than for memory subsets. The small number of donors limited the genetic and exposure-history diversity represented.

The donors were healthy, HIV-negative adults who had no recently reported acute infections or vaccinations. Every donor was a Caucasian adult living in Nashville, Tennessee, USA. CD4+ T cells were enriched through magnetic negative selection, after which naive cells were positively selected on CD45RA and the remaining negative fraction served as the memory subset. Blood was collected by leukapheresis, and PBMCs were isolated by Ficoll-Histopaque density gradient centrifugation and then cryopreserved in liquid nitrogen vapor phase. Purity and quantity of every magnetically sorted T cell population were checked by analytical flow cytometry. From each sorted fraction, genomic DNA was isolated and quantified by UV absorbance on a Nanodrop 2000c. TCR CDR3 regions were amplified from genomic DNA by multiplex PCR using the deep immunoSEQ assay. Extracted genomic DNA from each cell subset was spread evenly across all wells of several immunoSEQ 96-well plates, with each plate serving as a replicate. For sorted subsets, around 200 ng genomic DNA, equal to some 28,000 T cell genomes, was loaded into each replicate PCR. Purified libraries were quantified with a Qubit 3.0 fluorometer, sized on a Bioanalyzer 2100, and re-quantified with the KAPA Library Quantification kit. Every immunoSEQ 96-well plate was sequenced on a separate single-read 150-cycle Illumina NextSeq 550 flow cell. The study's own analysis went as follows. Because only junctional sequences without quality scores were contained in the immunoSEQ output, filtering matching that applied to full-length reads could not be performed. Sequences were annotated with PyIR, a Python wrapper for IgBLAST v1.9, and V/J genes and CDR3 were assigned using IMGT germline references. Reads were filtered out if the reads had weak V/J assignments (E-value above 1e-6), no CDR3, stop codons, out-of-frame junctions, or ambiguous translated residues. V3J clonotypes were defined by identical inferred V gene, J gene, and CDR3 amino acid sequence. The percentage overlap between two repertoires was calculated by dividing the number of shared unique clonotypes by the size of the smaller repertoire. RTK rarefaction, the Chao1 estimator, and Recon v2.1 estimates of unobserved clonotypes were used to assess repertoire richness. Generation probabilities for all TCRbeta clonotypes obtained by the gDNA method from a few donors were computed using OLGA. The source is immuneACCESS, and TCRdb retained only in-frame sequences with V and J called. Part of the clones is not carried over; for the studies checked, unresolved V genes explain less than half of this, and the remainder is unexplained. That table supplies the V and J calls and clone size; D and trimming were determined from the DNA. The sample table lists millions of clones, roughly nine tenths of them with a count of one. About 0.13% of the sample belongs to the ten largest clones.

From its cysteine to its phenylalanine, the CDR3 spans 12 amino acids. Only the CDR3 DNA stays, 36 bases, in frame from base 1. Looking up the germline V gene yields CDR1 MDHEN and CDR2 SYDVKM. The germline ends are 10 bases apart after V is trimmed by 4 bases and J by 7 bases. The origin of this receptor is a man aged 18 to 29 in good health. Sequencing was performed on naive CD4+ T cells sorted from blood. What this sample's cell subset or site label stands for: CD45RA+ positively selected. The chain was built from TRBV28 and TRBJ1-2; the D gene is unclear. The CDR3 is CASSSTTGGYTF. In nucleotide form, the sequence is TGTGCCAGCAGTTCAACTACGGGTGGCTACACCTTC.